The TCR beta chain under discussion was sequenced for a study of response to subunit inactivated influenza vaccine. CDR1 and CDR2 (germline): SGHKS, YYEKEE (reference sequence). The germline V and J ends were trimmed by 7 bases and 2 bases, with 12 bases remaining between them. The CDR3 totals 13 residues. Regarding this clonotype: Its antigen remains unidentified.

In TCRdb, the RT-PCR reads were re-called with MiXCR into one record per CDR3 protein. The profile shows a few hundred thousand distinct CDR3 sequences, approximately 15% of them singletons. Findings and caveats of the study: Few additional T cells are recruited per seasonal influenza vaccination, authors suggested.

The rearrangement links TRBV5-5 to TRBJ2-5; a weak D match, TRBD2 (5 bases). Source: PBMCs from blood, taken approximately 12 days after vaccination. The sequence was collected from a man in his forties or fifties who received an inactivated influenza vaccine. CDR3 sequence reads: CASLASSQETQYF. The CDR3 DNA sequence: TGTGCCAGCCTGGCTAGCTCACAAGAGACCCAGTACTTC.